The 17 T cell receptor beta chains below all came from one sample that was sequenced in a study of technical replicates of blood from a handful of donors. Method: immunoSEQ multiplex PCR; TCRdb's copy keeps in-frame clones and lacks some. The profile shows approximately 70,000 clones, about 94% of them singletons. The material sequenced was T cells isolated from PBMCs. Receptors were obtained from a human donor in good health.

This chain uses TRBV5-1 with TRBJ2-2, with a tentative D call TRBD1 (5 bases). The CDR3 extends over 15 amino acids. V shed 0 bases and J shed 5 bases, with 11 bases lying between them. Germline-derived CDR1 and CDR2 are SGHRS and YFSETQ. DNA of the CDR3: TGCGCCAGCAGCTTGGAAGGGGTATGGACCGGGGAGCTGTTTTTT. Protein product: CASSLEGVWTGELFF.

J is TRBJ2-3 and V is TRBV29-1, with TRBD1 identical over 7 bases. The germline V gene has CDR1 SQVTM and CDR2 ANQGSEA. The CDR3 has 12 amino acids. Losses at the gene ends were 6 bases for V and 4 bases for J; bases not matched to a gene: 4. Here the CDR3 DNA reads TGCAGCGTGTATACAGGGGCAGATACGCAGTATTTT. As protein: CSVYTGADTQYF.

The chain employs TRBV7-2 and TRBJ1-5; D might be TRBD1 (6 bases). CDR3 length: 15 residues. V was shortened by 5 bases and J by 5 bases, with 16 bases between the two germline ends. Germline CDR1 reads SGHTA; CDR2 reads FQGNSA. The CDR3 nucleotides read TGTGCCAGCAGCCCCGCCGGGACAACGTATCAGCCCCAGCATTTT. Its protein is CASSPAGTTYQPQHF.

CDR3 nucleotide sequence: TGCGCCAGCAGCCAAGTCCTAGCGGCGAACACCGGGGAGCTGTTTTTT. It specifies CASSQVLAANTGELFF. This chain links TRBV4-1 with TRBJ2-2, with 7 bases that match TRBD2. J gave up 0 bases and V 1 base, and 2 bases lay outside the gene matches. This CDR3 has 16 residues. Germline-derived CDR1 and CDR2 are MGHRA and YSYEKL.

This rearrangement joins TRBV7-9 to TRBJ2-7, with unresolved D. CDR3 length: 12 residues. From germline, CDR1 is SEHNR and CDR2 FQNEAQ (reference sequence). Trimming took 2 bases from V and 3 from J, leaving 5 bases between them. The CDR3 DNA sequence: TGTGCCAGCAGCTTATCGTTCTACGAGCAGTACTTC. It encodes CASSLSFYEQYF.

V and J are TRBV5-4 and TRBJ2-7, with 9 bases aligning to TRBD1. Trimming at V came to 7 bases and at J to 4 bases, leaving 9 bases not matched to a gene. This CDR3 has 14 residues. The germline V gene encodes CDR1 SGHNT and CDR2 YYREEE (reference sequence). Here the CDR3 reads CASGTGTGWYEQYF. The CDR3, as DNA: TGTGCCAGCGGAACCGGGACAGGGTGGTACGAGCAGTACTTC.

V gene TRBV5-1 combines with J gene TRBJ1-4, with 7 positions matching TRBD1. The J segment lost 2 bases and the V segment lost 0 bases, leaving 4 bases of the junction unmatched. This CDR3 spans 16 amino acids. Germline lookup yields CDR1 SGHRS and CDR2 YFSETQ. Here the CDR3 reads CASSLDRGTTNEKLFF. As DNA, the CDR3 is TGCGCCAGCAGCTTGGACAGGGGTACGACTAATGAAAAACTGTTTTTT.

The V call is TRBV9, the J call TRBJ2-1, with 7 bases identical to TRBD2. J gave up 0 bases and V 1 base, and 10 bases lay outside the gene matches. This CDR3 contains 18 residues. Germline V CDR1 and CDR2: SGDLS, YYNGEE. For the CDR3, the DNA is TGTGCCAGCAGCGTATATAAAGAGCGGGGCTCCTCCTACAATGAGCAGTTCTTC. It is translated as CASSVYKERGSSYNEQFF.

This clone appeared a single time. The V call is TRBV28, the J call TRBJ2-7, with 7 bases fitting TRBD1. Germline V gene lookup returns CDR1 MDHEN and CDR2 SYDVKM. The CDR3 contains 13 residues. Losses at the gene ends were 10 bases for V and 4 bases for J; bases not matched to a gene: 10. CDR3 amino acids: CATQGVLDYEQYF. CDR3 coding DNA: TGTGCCACCCAGGGGGTACTAGATTACGAGCAGTACTTC. Complete variable domain (other parts from reference TRBV28 and TRBJ2-7): DVKVTQSSRYLVKRTGEKVFLECVQDMDHENMFWYRQDPGLGLRLIYFSYDVKMKEKGDIPEGYSVSREKKERFSLILESASTNQTSMYLCATQGVLDYEQYFGPGTRLTVT.

V is TRBV27 and J is TRBJ2-7, with D maybe TRBD2 (7 bases). Germline V lookup: CDR1 MNHEY, CDR2 SMNVEV (reference sequence). The CDR3 runs 14 residues. Trimming stripped 6 bases from V and 6 bases from J, with 18 bases between. The CDR3 loop is CASRGEGELGEQYF. CDR3 in DNA: TGTGCCAGCAGGGGGGAGGGGGAATTGGGCGAGCAGTACTTC.

This clone was counted a single time. The chain links TRBV10-3 to TRBJ2-2; D might be TRBD2 (6 bases). Trimming shortened V by 4 bases and J by 1 base, and 10 bases separated the two germline ends. Germline V gives CDR1 ENHRY, CDR2 SYGVKD. The length of the CDR3 is 15 residues. The CDR3 DNA is TGTGCCATCAGTGGCGGAGCGGGGAACACCGGGGAGCTGTTTTTT. Translation gives CAISGGAGNTGELFF.

The chain has TRBV27 and TRBJ1-5, with D possibly TRBD1 on 6 matching bases. This CDR3 contains 13 residues. V was trimmed by 8 bases and J by 3 bases, leaving 11 bases between them. In germline, CDR1 is MNHEY, CDR2 SMNVEV (reference sequence). The CDR3 DNA reads as TGTGCCAGCGGAGGACAGATCAATCAGCCCCAGCATTTT. Amino acid sequence: CASGGQINQPQHF.

This chain links TRBV27 with TRBJ1-3, with TRBD1 as a possible D gene (5 bases). There are 14 residues in the CDR3. V shed 7 bases and J shed 4 bases, with 14 bases lying between them. Germline CDR1 reads MNHEY; CDR2 reads SMNVEV (reference sequence). The DNA of the CDR3 is TGTGCCAGCATGGCCCTCCCAGGGGGAAACACCATATATTTT. Protein sequence: CASMALPGGNTIYF.

The chain uses TRBV28 and TRBJ1-4; TRBD1 might be the D (6 bases). V shed 5 bases and J shed 3 bases, with 10 bases lying between them. The CDR3 contains 14 residues. CDR1 MDHEN and CDR2 SYDVKM come from the germline V gene. In DNA form, the CDR3 reads TGTGCCAGCAGTGAACAGGGTGCTAATGAAAAACTGTTTTTT. Protein product: CASSEQGANEKLFF.

The J gene is TRBJ2-7, the V gene TRBV27; 13 bases line up with TRBD2. V shed 5 bases, J shed 7 bases, and the junction held 8 bases outside the gene matches. Germline V gives CDR1 MNHEY, CDR2 SMNVEV (reference sequence). The CDR3 extends over 15 amino acids. DNA for the CDR3: TGTGCCAGCAGTCCACTAGCGGGAGGGCCACGAGAGCAGTACTTC. Amino acid sequence: CASSPLAGGPREQYF.

The chain recombines TRBV7-9 with TRBJ1-2, with D uncertain. CDR1 SEHNR and CDR2 FQNEAQ come from the germline V gene (reference sequence). V was shortened by 5 bases and J by 4 bases, with 11 bases between the two germline ends. The CDR3 sequence is 13 residues long. CDR3 DNA sequence: TGTGCCAGCAGCCTTAGCGAATTCTATGGCTACACCTTC. Translated: CASSLSEFYGYTF.

This rearrangement joins TRBV28 to TRBJ2-3; 13 bases map to TRBD2. With 5 bases clipped from V and 7 bases from J, the junction kept 9 bases outside the gene matches. There are 16 residues in the CDR3. Looked up from germline, CDR1 is MDHEN and CDR2 is SYDVKM. Here the CDR3 reads CASSPRTSGSQNTQYF. CDR3 DNA sequence: TGTGCCAGCAGTCCTAGGACTAGCGGGAGCCAAAATACGCAGTATTTT.